This T cell receptor beta chain was captured in a study of beta chain features in type 1 diabetes. Every bit of the isolated RNA underwent reverse transcription, so sequencing read expressed TCRB transcripts. Some clones are missing from TCRdb's copy, which holds only in-frame ones; the method was immunoSEQ multiplex PCR. The sample has 250,000 or so clones, 68% seen once; the top ten hold around 0.05%. Germline loops: CDR1 ENHRY, CDR2 SYGVKD. The CDR3 length is 16 residues. Trimming took 5 bases from V and 4 from J; bases not matched to a gene: 9. Regarding the study as a whole: Researchers caution that PCR might favor shorter templates, equally among patients and controls. TCRB CDR3 length was moderately but significantly reduced in all four CD4+ subsets of Type 1 diabetes patients.

This clone was observed a few times. The target antigen is unknown. The V and J genes are TRBV10-3 and TRBJ2-2; TRBD2 matches 8 bases. The receptor was derived from a man between 25 and 39 years old in good health. The sequenced material came from naive CD4+ T cells from blood. CDR3 coding DNA: TGTGCCATCAGTCCCCCGGGGGGGACTAGCACCGGGGAGCTGTTTTTT. Protein product: CAISPPGGTSTGELFF.